This T cell receptor (beta chain) stems from a study of blood T cell repertoires in COVID-19. This clone has a handful of counts. Participant reports of clinical history set cohort assignment. People in the exposed group encountered a COVID-19 case within 2 weeks before entering the study. The CDR3 runs 14 residues. Germline CDR1 reads MDHEN; CDR2 reads SYDVKM. The J segment lost 10 bases and the V segment lost 6 bases, leaving 14 bases of the junction unmatched. TCRdb's copy holds only in-frame clones and misses some; the assay was immunoSEQ multiplex PCR. Here the sample spans about 240,000 clones, around four fifths being singletons.

The chain has TRBV28 and TRBJ1-1; 7 bases map to TRBD1. The clonotype was recovered from a middle-aged woman who had been exposed to COVID-19. The specimen was PBMCs or T cells enriched from blood (not recorded which). This chain's CDR3 is CASREHGQVKGAFF. CDR3 nucleotide sequence: TGTGCCAGCAGGGAACACGGACAGGTAAAGGGAGCTTTCTTT. Using reference TRBV28 and TRBJ1-1 for the parts outside the CDR3, the full variable domain is DVKVTQSSRYLVKRTGEKVFLECVQDMDHENMFWYRQDPGLGLRLIYFSYDVKMKEKGDIPEGYSVSREKKERFSLILESASTNQTSMYLCASREHGQVKGAFFGQGTRLTVV.